The 21 T cell receptor beta chains given below trace back to one sample, sequenced in a study of T cell responses to AZD1222 COVID-19 vaccine. Clones were sequenced by immunoSEQ multiplex PCR, and TCRdb holds only the in-frame ones, with some missing. The sample has about 84,000 clones; approximately 85% are singletons. This specimen consisted of peripheral blood, obtained 28 days after the second AZD1222 dose. The receptor source for this set is an adult who received the AZD1222 COVID-19 vaccine.

The V and J genes are TRBV19 and TRBJ1-3; 12 nucleotides align to TRBD1. The CDR3 totals 17 residues. Germline V gene data show CDR1 as LNHDA and CDR2 as SQIVND (reference sequence). The trim removed 5 bases at V and 0 bases at J, leaving 5 bases unmatched. The CDR3 nucleotides read TGTGCCAGTAGTCCGGGACAGGGGGCGCCCTCTGGAAACACCATATATTTT. Its translation: CASSPGQGAPSGNTIYF.

This clone has a single count. The chain has TRBV2 and TRBJ2-2; D ambiguous. CDR3 size: 15 residues. The germline V gene encodes CDR1 SNHLY and CDR2 FYNNEI. Trimming took off 7 bases at V and 2 bases at J, with 14 bases between the two ends. CDR3 in amino acids: CASKVETLNTGELFF. The CDR3 DNA reads TGTGCCAGCAAGGTGGAGACTCTCAACACCGGGGAGCTGTTTTTT.

The chain employs TRBV2 and TRBJ2-1; TRBD1 might be the D (5 bases). CDR3 size: 13 residues. The V gene lost 5 bases and the J gene lost 4 bases, with 9 bases spanning the gap. Germline V gives CDR1 SNHLY, CDR2 FYNNEI. The CDR3 loop is CASSTRQYNEQFF. As DNA, the CDR3 is TGTGCCAGCAGTACCCGACAGTACAATGAGCAGTTCTTC.

The chain couples TRBV6-6 to TRBJ1-1; a weak D match, TRBD1 (6 bases). The V gene's germline CDR1 is MNHNY and CDR2 SVGAGI (reference sequence). This CDR3 comprises 16 residues. Trimming took 8 bases from V and 0 from J, leaving 19 bases between them. The CDR3 spells CASARPQGQLNTEAFF. As DNA, the CDR3 is TGTGCCAGCGCCCGGCCTCAGGGACAACTGAACACTGAAGCTTTCTTT.

The V call is TRBV2, the J call TRBJ2-1; D not certain. CDR1 and CDR2 from the germline V gene are SNHLY and FYNNEI. This CDR3 has 13 residues. V was cut by 1 base and J by 8 bases, with 9 bases left in between. Written as DNA, the CDR3 is TGTGCCAGCAGTGAAGAGTACGAGGATGAGCAGTTCTTC. Protein product: CASSEEYEDEQFF.

This clone was counted once. The V and J genes are TRBV18 and TRBJ1-2, with D perhaps TRBD1 (6 bases). Germline values: CDR1 KGHSH, CDR2 LQKENI. Trimming left V 3 bases short and J 5 bases short, with 10 bases between. The CDR3 covers 13 residues. The CDR3 nucleotides read TGTGCCAGCTCACCGGACAGATTTTATGGCTACACCTTC. It yields the protein CASSPDRFYGYTF.

The chain combines TRBV3-1 (or the pseudogene TRBV3-2) with TRBJ1-2; D ambiguous. CDR1 and CDR2 from the germline V gene are LGHDT and YNNKEL (reference sequence). V was clipped by 4 bases and J by 0 bases, with 15 bases between them. This CDR3 comprises 16 residues. The CDR3 region has the DNA TGTGCCAGCAGCCGGCGTCCGGAGTCAGCTAACTATGGCTACACCTTC. It encodes CASSRRPESANYGYTF.

This chain connects TRBV19 to TRBJ1-2, with D perhaps TRBD1 (5 bases). From germline, CDR1 is LNHDA and CDR2 SQIVND (reference sequence). V was trimmed by 4 bases and J by 4 bases, leaving 13 bases between them. This CDR3 contains 14 residues. The CDR3 sequence is CASSTTEFLYGYTF. CDR3 nucleotides: TGTGCCAGTAGTACGACAGAATTCCTCTATGGCTACACCTTC. The variable domain in full, with the rest retrieved from reference TRBV19 and TRBJ1-2, is DGGITQSPKYLFRKEGQNVTLSCEQNLNHDAMYWYRQDPGQGLRLIYYSQIVNDFQKGDIAEGYSVSREKKESFPLTVTSAQKNPTAFYLCASSTTEFLYGYTFGSGTRLTVV.

J is TRBJ2-7 and V is TRBV29-1; D gene uncertain. This CDR3 comprises 8 residues. Trimming shortened V by 8 bases and J by 7 bases, and 6 bases separated the two germline ends. Germline V lookup: CDR1 SQVTM, CDR2 ANQGSEA. The CDR3 loop reads CSLPEQYF. The DNA for the CDR3 is TGCAGCCTTCCGGAGCAGTACTTC.

For this clone: One end of the junction is discordant with germline, which a read error may explain. The V and J genes are TRBV29-1 and TRBJ2-5; 9 bases are shared with TRBD2. Germline values: CDR1 SQVTM, CDR2 ANQGSEA. There are 11 residues in the CDR3. The CDR3 loop is CSGGGTETQYF. The CDR3 DNA sequence: TGTAGCGGGGGCGGGACGGAGACCCAGTACTTC.

This chain links TRBV7-9 with TRBJ1-1, with D maybe TRBD1 (5 bases). The CDR3 runs to 15 residues. The germline CDR1 and CDR2 sequences are SEHNR and FQNEAQ (reference sequence). Trimming shortened V by 5 bases and J by 10 bases, and 23 bases separated the two germline ends. DNA of the CDR3: TGTGCCAGCAGCGCCCAGGGTCTTCTCCCCTTGGGAGCTTTCTTT. Translation: CASSAQGLLPLGAFF.

The chain employs TRBV19 and TRBJ2-7, with 8 bases aligning to TRBD2. The V gene end was trimmed by 5 bases and the J gene end by 6 bases; junction bases not matched to a gene: 6. Germline loops: CDR1 LNHDA, CDR2 SQIVND (reference sequence). The CDR3 runs to 13 residues. The CDR3 here is CASSPSGSGEQYF. DNA for the CDR3: TGTGCCAGTAGTCCGAGCGGGAGCGGCGAGCAGTACTTC.

The chain carries TRBV4-2 and TRBJ1-4; D gene uncertain. The V gene's germline CDR1 is LGHNA and CDR2 YNFKEQ. The CDR3 spans 15 residues. V was shortened by 0 bases and J by 1 base, with 6 bases between the two germline ends. CDR3 DNA: TGTGCCAGCAGCCAAGATCGAGGAACTAATGAAAAACTGTTTTTT. Its protein is CASSQDRGTNEKLFF.

V and J are TRBV11-2 and TRBJ2-7; 14 bases fit TRBD2. The V and J ends lost 6 bases and 4 bases, in that order; junction bases with no gene match: 8. Germline lookup yields CDR1 SGHAT and CDR2 FQNNGV. The CDR3 is 16 residues long. The CDR3 sequence: CASRWTSGRPFYEQYF. The CDR3 DNA sequence: TGTGCCAGCAGATGGACTAGCGGGAGGCCTTTTTACGAGCAGTACTTC.

The chain recombines TRBV5-1 with TRBJ2-2; the D gene is possibly TRBD1 (7 bases). The ends were cut back, 0 bases at V and 6 bases at J, with 15 bases in the middle. The CDR3 is 16 amino acids. Germline CDR1 is SGHRS and CDR2 is YFSETQ. Here the CDR3 reads CASSLAGGGLAGELFF. The CDR3 nucleotides are TGCGCCAGCAGCTTGGCCGGAGGGGGCCTTGCCGGGGAGCTGTTTTTT.

The chain joins TRBV11-3 to TRBJ1-1; no clear D gene. The CDR3 spans 13 residues. The V end lost 0 bases, the J end lost 6 bases, and 8 bases lay between the germline ends. The germline V gene has CDR1 SGHNT and CDR2 YENEEA. CDR3 nucleotides: TGTGCCAGCAGCTTAGAAATGGTGGCTGAAGCTTTCTTT. Protein sequence: CASSLEMVAEAFF.

CDR3 residues: CASTRGGTNSPLHF. CDR3 sequence (DNA): TGTGCCAGCACCCGGGGGGGGACCAATTCACCCCTCCACTTT. The chain employs TRBV27 and TRBJ1-6; TRBD1 is a possible D gene (5 bases). Trimming cost V 7 bases and J 7 bases, with 14 bases left between them. There are 14 residues in the CDR3. The germline gives CDR1 MNHEY, CDR2 SMNVEV (reference sequence).

The chain couples TRBV6-5 to TRBJ1-1; 7 nucleotides line up with TRBD1. J was trimmed by 9 bases and V by 8 bases; bases with no gene match: 9. The CDR3 totals 12 residues. Germline V lookup: CDR1 MNHEY, CDR2 SVGAGI. The CDR3 DNA reads as TGTGCCAGCGCAGGGGGGCGGATGAAAGCTTTCTTT. Encoded protein: CASAGGRMKAFF.

This sequence joins TRBV24-1 and TRBJ1-2, with 9 bases identical to TRBD1. This CDR3 is built from 15 residues. Per germline, CDR1 KGHDR and CDR2 SFDVKD. With 3 bases clipped from V and 4 bases from J, the junction kept 5 bases outside the gene matches. The CDR3 sequence: CATSDMEQGAYGYTF. The CDR3 nucleotides are TGTGCCACCAGTGATATGGAACAGGGGGCCTATGGCTACACCTTC.

This clone was picked up a small number of times. CDR3: CASDKQGGSTEAFF. CDR3 sequence (DNA): TGCGCCAGCGACAAACAGGGGGGGAGCACTGAAGCTTTCTTT. The chain employs TRBV10-2 and TRBJ1-1, with 8 bases aligning to TRBD1. Trimming took 8 bases from V and 4 from J; bases not matched to a gene: 9. This CDR3 contains 14 residues. CDR1 is WSHSY, CDR2 SAAADI, per germline.

The rearrangement links TRBV6-1 to TRBJ1-6; possible D gene TRBD1, 5 bases. Germline V gives CDR1 MNHNS, CDR2 SASEGT. The CDR3 consists of 13 residues. The V end was cut by 11 bases, the J end by 3 bases, with 11 bases between. The CDR3 region is CAGAANYNSPLHF. CDR3 DNA: TGTGCCGGGGCAGCCAACTATAATTCACCCCTCCACTTT.